The clone carrying this TCR beta chain was observed many times. This specimen belongs to a study of tumor-infiltrating lymphocytes in primary liver carcinoma. Germline V lookup: CDR1 SGHDN, CDR2 FVKESK. V lost 5 bases, J lost 1 base, and 8 bases stayed unmatched. The CDR3 loop spans 16 amino acids. Taking 20-30 mg of unsorted bulk tissue, the authors co-extracted RNA and DNA. Starting from about 0.5 ug of total RNA, TCR beta cDNA was produced with a primer in the constant region. Employing slightly modified ARM-PCR, three nested multiplex PCR rounds were run, and these gave rise to the TCR beta libraries. The first two PCR rounds used TRBV1-TRBV30 forward primers with a C-beta reverse primer, about 10 cycles each. Using its own MiXCR run on the multiplex PCR reads, TCRdb lists one record per CDR3 protein. The sample contains approximately 47,000 distinct CDR3 sequences, around three quarters of which appear only once.

The source of this sequence is a man aged 35 to 55 with primary liver carcinoma and hepatitis B virus infection. The sample consisted of liver tumor tissue from sampling region 3. The subset was: tumor region T3, left-lateral pole. This chain connects TRBV14 to TRBJ1-1, with TRBD1 matching 9 bases. This CDR3 is CASSLWDRDGNTEAFF. The CDR3 DNA follows: TGTGCCAGCAGCTTATGGGACAGGGACGGGAACACTGAAGCTTTCTTT.